The 30 T cell receptor beta chains in this list originate from one sample, sequenced in a study of cytomegalovirus exposure and HLA in healthy donors (dated by TCRdb to about 2017). Preparation of the library involved the immunoSEQ multiplex PCR assay. For the multiplex PCR, a mixture combining 60 forward primers for TCR Vbeta segments and 13 reverse primers for TCR Jbeta segments was used. TCRdb's version of the immuneACCESS table is confined to in-frame rearrangements and falls short of the full clone set. An unresolved V gene accounts for under half of the shortfall where checked; the remainder is of unknown origin. A total of roughly 99,000 clones appear in this sample, around 77% of them only once. The ten biggest clones cover 2% to 3% of the sample. Sequenced sample: PBMCs. The receptor set was obtained from a man younger than 35 in good health and CMV-seronegative.

The J gene is TRBJ1-2, the V gene TRBV6-5; 7 bases agree with TRBD1. V gave up 10 bases and J gave up 3 bases; unmatched junction bases: 5. This CDR3 has 12 amino acids. Germline V lookup: CDR1 MNHEY, CDR2 SVGAGI. CDR3 DNA sequence: TGTGCCACCTTAACAGGGGACTATGGCTACACCTTC. Translation gives CATLTGDYGYTF.

This sequence joins TRBV21-1 and TRBJ1-6; the table assigns TRBD1, which was not confirmed against the DNA. TRBV21-1 is given as a pseudogene. The CDR3 runs to 17 residues. The CDR3 sequence: CASSKVRGQPFNSPLHF. The DNA for the CDR3 is TGTGCCAGCAGCAAAGTGAGAGGACAGCCTTTTAATTCACCCCTCCACTTT.

CDR3 DNA sequence: TGTGCCAGCAGTTTCATAGCGGGGTACACAGATACGCAGTATTTT. It codes for CASSFIAGYTDTQYF. The chain recombines TRBV27 with TRBJ2-3, with 8 bases lining up with TRBD2. CDR1 and CDR2 (germline): MNHEY, SMNVEV (reference sequence). V lost 3 bases and J lost 2; bases outside the gene matches: 4. CDR3 size: 15 residues.

The chain employs TRBV15 and TRBJ1-2, with D maybe TRBD1 (5 bases). This CDR3 is 15 amino acids long. V was cut by 1 base and J by 8 bases, with 17 bases left in between. Germline loops: CDR1 LNHNV, CDR2 YYDKDF (reference sequence). The CDR3, as DNA: TGTGCCACCAGCAGAGGGGGCAGCGTCTTGGACGGCTACACCTTC. The encoded protein is CATSRGGSVLDGYTF.

The V call is TRBV15, the J call TRBJ2-7; 12 nucleotides agree with TRBD1. Germline values: CDR1 LNHNV, CDR2 YYDKDF (reference sequence). Germline trimming cut 5 bases from V and 4 bases from J; bases unmatched to any gene: 9. This CDR3 spans 16 amino acids. The CDR3 here is CATSRQPGQGAYEQYF. CDR3 sequence (DNA): TGTGCCACCAGCCGCCAACCGGGACAGGGGGCTTACGAGCAGTACTTC.

The chain couples TRBV7-9 to TRBJ1-5; D call uncertain. The length of the CDR3 is 13 residues. V gave up 1 base and J gave up 9 bases, with 10 bases separating them. Germline CDR1 and CDR2: SEHNR and FQNEAQ (reference sequence). Here the CDR3 DNA reads TGTGCCAGCAGCTTAGGGAGCGGCTGGCCCCAGCATTTT. Encoded protein: CASSLGSGWPQHF.

This clone was seen a few times. The rearrangement joins TRBV15 to TRBJ1-4; tentative D call: TRBD1 (5 bases). Germline V gene data show CDR1 as LNHNV and CDR2 as YYDKDF (reference sequence). This CDR3 has 16 residues. The V end was cut by 1 base, the J end by 8 bases, with 17 bases between. The CDR3 loop reads CATSRARGAGDEKLFF. DNA for the CDR3: TGTGCCACCAGCAGAGCAAGAGGGGCGGGGGACGAAAAACTGTTTTTT.

V gene TRBV18 combines with J gene TRBJ2-7; 7 bases match TRBD2. The V and J ends lost 2 bases and 3 bases, in that order; junction bases with no gene match: 4. Germline CDR1 reads KGHSH; CDR2 reads LQKENI. The CDR3 covers 14 residues. In DNA form, the CDR3 reads TGTGCCAGCTCACCATTGGAGCGGGGCTACGAGCAGTACTTC. It specifies CASSPLERGYEQYF.

V usage is TRBV29-1 and J usage is TRBJ1-2, with 7 bases that match TRBD1. The CDR3 is 16 amino acids. Germline loops: CDR1 SQVTM, CDR2 ANQGSEA. The J segment lost 7 bases and the V segment lost 1 base, leaving 15 bases of the junction unmatched. The CDR3 reads CSVEGVASRGAGGYTF. CDR3 bases: TGCAGCGTTGAAGGTGTCGCGTCCAGGGGGGCCGGTGGCTACACCTTC.

This chain uses TRBV6-5 with TRBJ1-5, with 7 bases fitting TRBD1. Losses at the gene ends were 0 bases for V and 1 base for J; bases not matched to a gene: 0. Germline values: CDR1 MNHEY, CDR2 SVGAGI. This CDR3 contains 15 residues. The CDR3 protein is CASSYSGQSNQPQHF. Here the CDR3 DNA reads TGTGCCAGCAGTTACTCGGGACAGAGCAATCAGCCCCAGCATTTT.

This chain uses TRBV20-1 with TRBJ1-1, with unresolved D. Germline lookup yields CDR1 DFQATT and CDR2 SNEGSKA (reference sequence). The CDR3 contains 11 residues. The DNA for the CDR3 is TGCAGCAGCGTCTTGAACACTGAAGCTTTCTTT. Amino acid sequence: CSSVLNTEAFF.

The CDR3 protein is CASSVTGGELFF. The CDR3 coding sequence is TGTGCCAGCAGCGTTACAGGGGGGGAGCTGTTTTTT. The chain uses TRBV7-2 and TRBJ2-2; D perhaps matches TRBD1 (6 bases). Germline V gene sequence: CDR1 SGHTA, CDR2 FQGNSA. Trimming pared 5 bases from V and 8 bases from J, leaving 9 bases between. The CDR3 consists of 12 residues.

V gene TRBV19 combines with J gene TRBJ2-7, with 8 positions matching TRBD1. This CDR3 has 15 amino acids. V dropped 0 bases and J dropped 6; count of bases not matched to a gene: 7. Germline V gives CDR1 LNHDA, CDR2 SQIVND (reference sequence). CDR3 sequence: CASSIEWTGRGEQYF. The CDR3 DNA sequence: TGTGCCAGTAGTATAGAATGGACAGGGAGAGGCGAGCAGTACTTC.

J is TRBJ2-5 and V is TRBV18, with 14 bases fitting TRBD2. Looked up from germline, CDR1 is KGHSH and CDR2 is LQKENI. V gave up 5 bases and J gave up 2 bases; unmatched junction bases: 4. This CDR3 region has 16 residues. The CDR3 sequence: CASSSRTSGGQETQYF. The CDR3 nucleotides read TGTGCCAGCTCATCGAGGACTAGCGGGGGGCAAGAGACCCAGTACTTC.

This clone was found a few times. This chain uses TRBV29-1 with TRBJ1-2, with TRBD1 matching 8 bases. The CDR3 has 13 amino acids. Germline values: CDR1 SQVTM, CDR2 ANQGSEA. V was pared by 8 bases and J by 8 bases, with 13 bases of the junction left unmatched. CDR3 protein: CSSPAQGAGGYTF. CDR3 bases: TGCAGCTCTCCCGCTCAGGGGGCGGGCGGCTACACCTTC.

The count of this clone is one. The rearrangement links TRBV10-3 to TRBJ1-2; D not resolved. The V gene lost 7 bases and the J gene lost 2 bases, with 11 bases spanning the gap. Per germline, CDR1 ENHRY and CDR2 SYGVKD. This CDR3 contains 13 residues. CDR3 DNA: TGTGCCATCACGGTGGACTTGAACTATGGCTACACCTTC. It is translated as CAITVDLNYGYTF.

The genes are TRBV19 and TRBJ2-3, with 11 bases that match TRBD2. Per the germline V gene, CDR1 is LNHDA and CDR2 is SQIVND (reference sequence). The CDR3 extends over 15 amino acids. V was pared by 1 base and J by 5 bases, with 2 bases of the junction left unmatched. The CDR3 here is CASSIVSGGGDTQYF. CDR3 nucleotides: TGTGCCAGTAGTATAGTTAGCGGGGGGGGAGATACGCAGTATTTT.

The chain employs TRBV19 and TRBJ1-1; D remains unclear. The V end lost 6 bases, the J end lost 4 bases, and 21 bases lay between the germline ends. The V gene's germline CDR1 is LNHDA and CDR2 SQIVND (reference sequence). This CDR3 region has 16 residues. The CDR3 here is CASSNMATGLGTEAFF. The CDR3 DNA reads as TGTGCCAGTAGCAACATGGCGACGGGGTTAGGCACTGAAGCTTTCTTT.

This chain joins TRBV5-8 and TRBJ2-7; a weak D match, TRBD2 (6 bases). The V end lost 7 bases, the J end lost 2 bases, and 16 bases lay between the germline ends. There are 14 residues in the CDR3. Looked up from germline, CDR1 is SGHTS and CDR2 is YDEGEE. Written as DNA, the CDR3 is TGTGCCAGCCGGGGGTCGCGGCCGCCCTACGAGCAGTACTTC. It is translated as CASRGSRPPYEQYF.

A note on this clone: The junction does not match germline at one end; this may be a read error. The V gene is TRBV7-7, the J gene TRBJ1-1; 7 nucleotides match TRBD1. The V gene's germline CDR1 is SSHAT and CDR2 FNYEAQ (reference sequence). The CDR3 totals 14 residues. The CDR3 DNA reads as TGTGCTAGCAGCCGAGGGGGCCGGTGGTCTGAAGCTTTCTTT. Translation gives CASSRGGRWSEAFF.

CDR3 residues: CASSFPNRRVYEQYF. The CDR3 nucleotides read TGTGCCAGCAGTTTCCCGAACAGGCGTGTCTACGAGCAGTACTTC. The chain employs TRBV27 and TRBJ2-7, with D possibly TRBD1 on 5 matching bases. Trimming took off 3 bases at V and 3 bases at J, with 15 bases between the two ends. Germline V lookup: CDR1 MNHEY, CDR2 SMNVEV (reference sequence). The CDR3 is 15 amino acids.

This chain connects TRBV6-5 to TRBJ2-1, with D possibly being TRBD1 (5 bases). There are 14 residues in the CDR3. Per germline, CDR1 MNHEY and CDR2 SVGAGI. V was clipped by 5 bases and J by 9 bases, with 17 bases between them. The CDR3: CASSPDAGSAEQFF. The CDR3 coding sequence is TGTGCCAGCAGTCCCGACGCAGGGTCCGCTGAGCAGTTCTTC.

This clone was observed a handful of times. This chain connects TRBV14 to TRBJ2-1; 9 bases map to TRBD1. This CDR3 is 15 amino acids long. V was clipped by 4 bases and J by 4 bases; unmatched bases: 5. Germline V gives CDR1 SGHDN, CDR2 FVKESK. The CDR3, as DNA: TGTGCCAGCAGCCCACTACAGGGGGCTTACAATGAGCAGTTCTTC. Amino acids: CASSPLQGAYNEQFF. Full variable domain (missing parts from reference TRBV14 and TRBJ2-1): EAGVTQFPSHSVIEKGQTVTLRCDPISGHDNLYWYRRVMGKEIKFLLHFVKESKQDESGMPNNRFLAERTGGTYSTLKVQPAELEDSGVYFCASSPLQGAYNEQFFGPGTRLTVL.

In its sample, this clone was seen a few times. The chain carries TRBV5-1 and TRBJ2-3, with a possible D match to TRBD2 (5 bases). Trimming cost V 4 bases and J 0 bases, with 6 bases left between them. The CDR3 is made up of 13 amino acids. Per the germline V gene, CDR1 is SGHRS and CDR2 is YFSETQ. The CDR3 is CASSQRSTDTQYF. Here the CDR3 DNA reads TGCGCCAGCAGCCAGCGGAGCACAGATACGCAGTATTTT.

This chain uses TRBV11-2 with TRBJ2-5, with 8 bases that match TRBD1. V was clipped by 5 bases and J by 3 bases; unmatched bases: 5. The CDR3 sequence is 14 residues long. Germline V gene lookup returns CDR1 SGHAT and CDR2 FQNNGV. DNA for the CDR3: TGTGCCAGCAGCACCCGGACAGGGAAAGAGACCCAGTACTTC. Translated, it gives CASSTRTGKETQYF.

DNA for the CDR3: TGTGCCAGTAGTCCAGGGCTCGCTAACTATGGCTACACCTTC. This translates into CASSPGLANYGYTF. The J gene is TRBJ1-2, the V gene TRBV19; weak D call: TRBD1 (5 bases). The CDR3 is 14 residues long. The germline gives CDR1 LNHDA, CDR2 SQIVND (reference sequence). The germline V and J ends were trimmed by 5 bases and 0 bases, with 10 bases remaining between them. The complete variable domain, with remaining parts taken from reference TRBV19 and TRBJ1-2, reads DGGITQSPKYLFRKEGQNVTLSCEQNLNHDAMYWYRQDPGQGLRLIYYSQIVNDFQKGDIAEGYSVSREKKESFPLTVTSAQKNPTAFYLCASSPGLANYGYTFGSGTRLTVV.

The chain employs TRBV10-3 and TRBJ2-7, with D perhaps matching TRBD1 (6 bases). The CDR3 has 13 residues. CDR1 ENHRY and CDR2 SYGVKD come from the germline V gene. Deletions cut 6 bases from V and 4 bases from J, with 13 bases between. The CDR3 region is CAISSGTLYEQYF. The CDR3 region has the DNA TGTGCCATCAGCTCCGGGACACTTTACGAGCAGTACTTC.

Only a few counts were recorded for this clone. J is TRBJ1-5 and V is TRBV5-6, with 7 nucleotides matching TRBD1. V shed 4 bases and J 2 bases; nucleotides not matched to a gene: 3. This CDR3 has 14 residues. CDR1 and CDR2 from the germline V gene are SGHDT and YYEEEE. CDR3 residues: CASSPGQRNQPQHF. The CDR3 bases are TGTGCCAGCAGCCCGGGACAGCGCAATCAGCCCCAGCATTTT. Full variable domain (missing parts from reference TRBV5-6 and TRBJ1-5): DAGVTQSPTHLIKTRGQQVTLRCSPKSGHDTVSWYQQALGQGPQFIFQYYEEEERQRGNFPDRFSGHQFPNYSSELNVNALLLGDSALYLCASSPGQRNQPQHFGDGTRLSIL.

The chain recombines TRBV7-9 with TRBJ1-6; unclear D gene. Germline V gives CDR1 SEHNR, CDR2 FQNEAQ (reference sequence). The CDR3 is 12 amino acids. V gave up 8 bases and J gave up 7 bases, with 9 bases separating them. The CDR3: CASATGNSPLHF. The CDR3 DNA sequence: TGTGCCAGCGCGACGGGGAATTCACCCCTCCACTTT.

This clone came up a few times. The rearrangement joins TRBV7-9 to TRBJ2-5; 8 nucleotides line up with TRBD1. The CDR3 loop spans 15 amino acids. Per germline, CDR1 SEHNR and CDR2 FQNEAQ (reference sequence). With V trimmed by 5 bases and J by 5 bases, 10 bases remained unmatched. CDR3 DNA sequence: TGTGCCAGCAGCCTAAAACAGGGGGTGAGGGAGACCCAGTACTTC. This sequence encodes CASSLKQGVRETQYF.